This entry concerns a single T cell receptor beta chain. Its antigen is still unknown. Samples of blood were obtained at baseline, on cycle 4 day 1, and on cycle 7 day 1. Measured with immunoSEQ multiplex PCR; TCRdb has only the in-frame clones, and not every one. Of roughly 75,000 clones listed, just over 85% are singletons. The sample is drawn from a study of OX40 agonist ivuxolimab in advanced cancers. Study summary: One hepatocellular carcinoma and a couple of cutaneous melanoma patients partially responded. General observations from the study: Researchers report that CD8+ T cells had, on average, more expanded clones than CD4+. Some nonresponders additionally presented with little normalized T-cell clonal expansion.

V trimming: 2 bases; J trimming: 8 bases; junction bases outside the gene matches: 16. This CDR3 comprises 18 residues. Germline loops: CDR1 SNHLY, CDR2 FYNNEI. This sequence was found in an adult with an advanced solid tumor such as melanoma, head and neck, liver or kidney cancer. The sample consisted of CD4+ or CD8+ T cells sorted from blood, taken in a trial of the OX40 agonist ivuxolimab. The rearrangement uses TRBV2 and TRBJ1-3, with 9 bases matching TRBD1. The CDR3 sequence: CASSEPRLNRGPGHTIYF. The CDR3, as DNA: TGTGCCAGCAGTGAACCCCGACTTAACAGGGGGCCGGGACACACCATATATTTT.